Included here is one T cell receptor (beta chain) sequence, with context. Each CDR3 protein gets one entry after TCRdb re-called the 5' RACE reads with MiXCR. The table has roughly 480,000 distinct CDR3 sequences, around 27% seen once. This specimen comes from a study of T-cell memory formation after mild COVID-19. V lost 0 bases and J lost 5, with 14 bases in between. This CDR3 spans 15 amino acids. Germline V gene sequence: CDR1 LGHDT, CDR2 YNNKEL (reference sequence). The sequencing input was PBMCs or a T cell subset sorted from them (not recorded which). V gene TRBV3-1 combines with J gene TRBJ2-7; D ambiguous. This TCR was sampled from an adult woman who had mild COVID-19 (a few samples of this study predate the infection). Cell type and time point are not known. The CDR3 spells CASSQDLDYRDEQYF. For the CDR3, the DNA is TGTGCCAGCAGCCAAGATTTGGATTATCGAGACGAGCAGTACTTC.